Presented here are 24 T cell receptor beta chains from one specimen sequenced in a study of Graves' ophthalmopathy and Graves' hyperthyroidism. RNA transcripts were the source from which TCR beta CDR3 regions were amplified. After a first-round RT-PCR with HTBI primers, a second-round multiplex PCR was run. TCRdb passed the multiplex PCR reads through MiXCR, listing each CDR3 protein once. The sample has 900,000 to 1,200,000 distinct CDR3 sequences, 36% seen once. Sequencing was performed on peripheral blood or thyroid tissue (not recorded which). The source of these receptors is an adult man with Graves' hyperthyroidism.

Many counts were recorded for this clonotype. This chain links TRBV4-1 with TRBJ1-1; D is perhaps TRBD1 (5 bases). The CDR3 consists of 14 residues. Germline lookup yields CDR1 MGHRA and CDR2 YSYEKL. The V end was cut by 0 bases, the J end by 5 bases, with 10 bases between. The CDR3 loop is CASSQEEGRTEAFF. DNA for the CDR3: TGCGCCAGCAGCCAAGAGGAGGGGAGGACTGAAGCTTTCTTT.

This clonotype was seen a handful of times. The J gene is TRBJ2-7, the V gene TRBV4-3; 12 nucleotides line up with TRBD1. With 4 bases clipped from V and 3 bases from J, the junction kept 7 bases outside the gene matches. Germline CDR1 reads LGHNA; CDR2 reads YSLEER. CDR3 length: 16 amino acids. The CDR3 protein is CASSRGTGGGIYEQYF. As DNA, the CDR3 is TGCGCCAGCAGCCGAGGGACAGGGGGCGGAATCTACGAGCAGTACTTC.

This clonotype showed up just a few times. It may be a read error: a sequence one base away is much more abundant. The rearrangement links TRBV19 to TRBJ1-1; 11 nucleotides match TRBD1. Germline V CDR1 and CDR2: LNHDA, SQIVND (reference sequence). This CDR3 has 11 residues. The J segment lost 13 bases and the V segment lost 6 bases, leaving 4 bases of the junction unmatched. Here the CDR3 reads CASRPGTGGFF. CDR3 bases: TGTGCCAGTAGGCCCGGGACAGGGGGTTTCTTT.

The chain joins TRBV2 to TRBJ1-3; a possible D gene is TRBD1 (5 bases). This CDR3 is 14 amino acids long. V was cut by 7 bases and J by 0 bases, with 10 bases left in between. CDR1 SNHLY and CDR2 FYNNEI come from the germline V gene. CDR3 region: CASTRQSSGNTIYF. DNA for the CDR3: TGTGCCAGCACCAGACAGAGCTCTGGAAACACCATATATTTT.

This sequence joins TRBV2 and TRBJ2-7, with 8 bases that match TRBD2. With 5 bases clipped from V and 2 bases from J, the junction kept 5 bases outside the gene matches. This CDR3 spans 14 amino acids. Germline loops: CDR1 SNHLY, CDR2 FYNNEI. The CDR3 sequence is CASSQTSVPYEQYF. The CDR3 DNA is TGTGCCAGCAGTCAGACTAGCGTTCCCTACGAGCAGTACTTC. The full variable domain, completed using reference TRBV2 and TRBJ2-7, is EPEVTQTPSHQVTQMGQEVILRCVPISNHLYFYWYRQILGQKVEFLVSFYNNEISEKSEIFDDQFSVERPDGSNFTLKIRSTKLEDSAMYFCASSQTSVPYEQYFGPGTRLTVT.

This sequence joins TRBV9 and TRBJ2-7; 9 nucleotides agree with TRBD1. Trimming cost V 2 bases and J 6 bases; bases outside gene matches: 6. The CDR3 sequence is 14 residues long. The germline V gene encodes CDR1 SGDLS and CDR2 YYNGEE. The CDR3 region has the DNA TGTGCCAGCAGCGTTGAAGGGGGACAGGGCGAGCAGTACTTC. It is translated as CASSVEGGQGEQYF.

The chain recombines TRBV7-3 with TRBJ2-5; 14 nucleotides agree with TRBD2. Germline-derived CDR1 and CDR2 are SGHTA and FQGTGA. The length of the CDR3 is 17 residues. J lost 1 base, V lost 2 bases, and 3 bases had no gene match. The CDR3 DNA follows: TGTGCCAGCAGCTTAGGGACTAGCGGGAGAAGCCAAGAGACCCAGTACTTC. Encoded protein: CASSLGTSGRSQETQYF.

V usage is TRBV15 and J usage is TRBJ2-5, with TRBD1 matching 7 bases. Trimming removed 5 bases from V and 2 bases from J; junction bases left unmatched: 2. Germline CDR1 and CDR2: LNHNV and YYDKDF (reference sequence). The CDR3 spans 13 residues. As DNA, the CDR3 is TGTGCCACCAGCGGGACAGAGCAAGAGACCCAGTACTTC. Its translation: CATSGTEQETQYF.

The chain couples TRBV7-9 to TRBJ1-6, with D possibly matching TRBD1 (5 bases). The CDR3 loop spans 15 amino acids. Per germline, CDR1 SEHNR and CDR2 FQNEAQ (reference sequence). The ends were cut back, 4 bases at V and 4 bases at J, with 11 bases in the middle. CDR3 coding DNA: TGTGCCAGCAGCTGGAGGGACGTTTATAATTCACCCCTCCACTTT. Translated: CASSWRDVYNSPLHF.

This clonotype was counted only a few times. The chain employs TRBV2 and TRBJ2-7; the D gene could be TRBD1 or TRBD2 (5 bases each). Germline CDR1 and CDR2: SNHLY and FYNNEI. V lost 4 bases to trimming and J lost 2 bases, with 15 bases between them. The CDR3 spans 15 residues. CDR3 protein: CASSGDGVLTYEQYF. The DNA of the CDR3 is TGTGCCAGCAGTGGGGACGGAGTCCTGACCTACGAGCAGTACTTC.

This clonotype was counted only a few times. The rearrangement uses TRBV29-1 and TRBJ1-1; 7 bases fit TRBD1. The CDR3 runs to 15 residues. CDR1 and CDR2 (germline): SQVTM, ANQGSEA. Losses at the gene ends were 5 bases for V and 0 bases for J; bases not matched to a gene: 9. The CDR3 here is CSVSGGTLMNTEAFF. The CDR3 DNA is TGCAGCGTTTCAGGGGGTACCCTTATGAACACTGAAGCTTTCTTT.

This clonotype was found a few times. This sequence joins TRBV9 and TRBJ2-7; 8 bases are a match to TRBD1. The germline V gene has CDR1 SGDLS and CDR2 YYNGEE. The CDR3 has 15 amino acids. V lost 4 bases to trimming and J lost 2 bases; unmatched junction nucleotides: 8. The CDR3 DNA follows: TGTGCCAGCAGCCCCCGGACAGGGAATCCCTACGAGCAGTACTTC. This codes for CASSPRTGNPYEQYF.

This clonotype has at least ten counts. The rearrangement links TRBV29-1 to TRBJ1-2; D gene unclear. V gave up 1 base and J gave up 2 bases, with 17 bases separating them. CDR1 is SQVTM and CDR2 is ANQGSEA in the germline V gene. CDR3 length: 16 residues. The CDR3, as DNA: TGCAGCGTTGAAGGGAGGACCACCTATTCGAACTATGGCTACACCTTC. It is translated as CSVEGRTTYSNYGYTF.

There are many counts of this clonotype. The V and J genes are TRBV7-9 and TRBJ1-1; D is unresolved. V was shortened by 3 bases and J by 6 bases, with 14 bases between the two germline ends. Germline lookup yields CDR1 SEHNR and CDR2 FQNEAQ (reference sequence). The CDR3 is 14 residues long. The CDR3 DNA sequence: TGTGCCAGCAGCTTGGGTAGACGGACTTCTGAAGCTTTCTTT. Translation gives CASSLGRRTSEAFF. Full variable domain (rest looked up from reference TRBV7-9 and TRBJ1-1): DTGVSQNPRHKITKRGQNVTFRCDPISEHNRLYWYRQTLGQGPEFLTYFQNEAQLEKSRLLSDRFSAERPKGSFSTLEIQRTEQGDSAMYLCASSLGRRTSEAFFGQGTRLTVV.

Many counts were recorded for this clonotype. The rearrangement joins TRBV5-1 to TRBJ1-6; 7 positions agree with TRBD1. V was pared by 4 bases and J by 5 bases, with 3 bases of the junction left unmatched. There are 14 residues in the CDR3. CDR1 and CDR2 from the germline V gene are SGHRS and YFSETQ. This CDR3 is CASSKGADNSPLHF. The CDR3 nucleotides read TGCGCCAGCAGCAAGGGGGCGGATAATTCACCCCTCCACTTT.

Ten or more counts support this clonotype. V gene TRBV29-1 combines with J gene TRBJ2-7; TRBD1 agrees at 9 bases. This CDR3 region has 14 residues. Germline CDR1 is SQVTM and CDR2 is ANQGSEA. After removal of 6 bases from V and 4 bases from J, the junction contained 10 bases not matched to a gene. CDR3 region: CSVESGTGYYEQYF. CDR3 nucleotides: TGCAGCGTCGAATCCGGGACAGGGTATTACGAGCAGTACTTC.

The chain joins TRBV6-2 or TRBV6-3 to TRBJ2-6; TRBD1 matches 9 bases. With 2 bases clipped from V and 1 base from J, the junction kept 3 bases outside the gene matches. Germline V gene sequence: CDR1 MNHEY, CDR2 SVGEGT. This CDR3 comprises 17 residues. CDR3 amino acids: CASSYRTGASGANVLTF. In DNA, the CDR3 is TGTGCCAGCAGTTACCGGACAGGGGCATCTGGGGCCAACGTCCTGACTTTC.

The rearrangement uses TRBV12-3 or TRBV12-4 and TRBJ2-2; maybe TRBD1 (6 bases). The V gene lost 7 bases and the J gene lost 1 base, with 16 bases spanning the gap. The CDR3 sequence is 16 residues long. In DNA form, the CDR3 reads TGTGCCAGCATCCCAGCTTCGGGACAGAACACCGGGGAGCTGTTTTTT. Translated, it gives CASIPASGQNTGELFF.

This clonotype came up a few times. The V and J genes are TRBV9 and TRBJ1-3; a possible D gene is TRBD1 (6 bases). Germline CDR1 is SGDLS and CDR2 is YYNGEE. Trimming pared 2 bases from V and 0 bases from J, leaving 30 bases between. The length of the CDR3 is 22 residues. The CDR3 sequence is CASSVTPGAIRDRTPSGNTIYF. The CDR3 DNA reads TGTGCCAGCAGCGTGACCCCTGGGGCCATACGTGACAGGACCCCCTCTGGAAACACCATATATTTT.

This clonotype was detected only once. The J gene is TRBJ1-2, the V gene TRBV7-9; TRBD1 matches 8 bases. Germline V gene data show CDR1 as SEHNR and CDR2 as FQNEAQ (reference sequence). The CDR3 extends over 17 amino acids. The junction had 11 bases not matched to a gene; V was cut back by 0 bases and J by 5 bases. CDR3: CASSLAGRQGRKYGYTF. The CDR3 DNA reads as TGTGCCAGCAGCTTAGCGGGCCGACAGGGGCGAAAATATGGCTACACCTTC.

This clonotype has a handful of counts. CDR3 coding DNA: TGTGCCATCAGTGAGTCGGGCTCAAGTAACACAGATACGCAGTATTTT. It encodes CAISESGSSNTDTQYF. The genes are TRBV10-3 and TRBJ2-3; D unresolved. The CDR3 contains 16 residues. The germline CDR1 and CDR2 sequences are ENHRY and SYGVKD. Trimming removed 0 bases from V and 2 bases from J, with 12 bases in between.

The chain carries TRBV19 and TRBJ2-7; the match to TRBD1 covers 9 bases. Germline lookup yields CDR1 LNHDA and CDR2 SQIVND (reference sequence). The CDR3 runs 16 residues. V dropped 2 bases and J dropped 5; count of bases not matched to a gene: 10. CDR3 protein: CASSIKDGTGWNEQYF. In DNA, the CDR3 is TGTGCCAGTAGTATAAAGGACGGGACAGGGTGGAACGAGCAGTACTTC.

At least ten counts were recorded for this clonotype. The CDR3 DNA reads TGTGCCAGCAGCTTTGGACAGACGTACGAGCAGTACTTC. Amino acids: CASSFGQTYEQYF. This chain joins TRBV5-6 and TRBJ2-7, with D tentatively TRBD1 (6 bases). With 2 bases removed from V and 4 bases from J, the gap between germline ends came to 10 bases. Germline V gene data show CDR1 as SGHDT and CDR2 as YYEEEE. CDR3 size: 13 residues.

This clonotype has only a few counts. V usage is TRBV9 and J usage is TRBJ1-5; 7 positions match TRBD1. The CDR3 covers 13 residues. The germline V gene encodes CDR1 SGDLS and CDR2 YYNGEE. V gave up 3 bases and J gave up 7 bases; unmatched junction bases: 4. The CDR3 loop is CASSGGGQQPQHF. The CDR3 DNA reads TGTGCCAGCAGCGGGGGGGGACAGCAGCCCCAGCATTTT.